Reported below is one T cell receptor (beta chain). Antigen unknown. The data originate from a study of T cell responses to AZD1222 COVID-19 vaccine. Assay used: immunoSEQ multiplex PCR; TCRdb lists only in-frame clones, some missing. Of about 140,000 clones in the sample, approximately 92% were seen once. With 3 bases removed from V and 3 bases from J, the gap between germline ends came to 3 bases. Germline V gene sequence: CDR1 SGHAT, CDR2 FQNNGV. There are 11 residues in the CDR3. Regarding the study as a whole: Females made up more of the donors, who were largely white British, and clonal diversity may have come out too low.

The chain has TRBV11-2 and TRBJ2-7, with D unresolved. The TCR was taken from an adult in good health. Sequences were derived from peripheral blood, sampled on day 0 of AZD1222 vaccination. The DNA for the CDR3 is TGTGCCAGCAGCTTTATCTACGAGCAGTACTTC. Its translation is CASSFIYEQYF.